This passage covers 2 T cell receptor beta chains from one sample sequenced in a study of response to subunit inactivated influenza vaccine. In TCRdb, the RT-PCR reads were re-called with MiXCR into one record per CDR3 protein. The sample has over 150,000 distinct CDR3 sequences; around an eighth are singletons. The input for sequencing was CD8+ T cells sorted from PBMCs, taken roughly 5 days after vaccination. These receptors were collected from a man over 45 who received an inactivated influenza vaccine.

The genes are TRBV5-5 and TRBJ2-7, with 9 nucleotides matching TRBD2. The CDR3 sequence is 15 residues long. Trimming at V came to 4 bases and at J to 1 base, leaving 6 bases not matched to a gene. From germline, CDR1 is SGHKS and CDR2 YYEKEE (reference sequence). In nucleotides, the CDR3 is TGTGCCAGCAGCCAGCAGCGGGGGGAATCCTACGAGCAGTACTTC. This translates into CASSQQRGESYEQYF.

DNA of the CDR3: TGTGCCAGCAGTCTCCTAGATAGCAATCAGCCCCAGCATTTT. It translates to CASSLLDSNQPQHF. The V gene is TRBV28, the J gene TRBJ1-5, with no clear D. Germline lookup yields CDR1 MDHEN and CDR2 SYDVKM. The V end was cut by 5 bases, the J end by 0 bases, with 8 bases between. The CDR3 runs to 14 residues.